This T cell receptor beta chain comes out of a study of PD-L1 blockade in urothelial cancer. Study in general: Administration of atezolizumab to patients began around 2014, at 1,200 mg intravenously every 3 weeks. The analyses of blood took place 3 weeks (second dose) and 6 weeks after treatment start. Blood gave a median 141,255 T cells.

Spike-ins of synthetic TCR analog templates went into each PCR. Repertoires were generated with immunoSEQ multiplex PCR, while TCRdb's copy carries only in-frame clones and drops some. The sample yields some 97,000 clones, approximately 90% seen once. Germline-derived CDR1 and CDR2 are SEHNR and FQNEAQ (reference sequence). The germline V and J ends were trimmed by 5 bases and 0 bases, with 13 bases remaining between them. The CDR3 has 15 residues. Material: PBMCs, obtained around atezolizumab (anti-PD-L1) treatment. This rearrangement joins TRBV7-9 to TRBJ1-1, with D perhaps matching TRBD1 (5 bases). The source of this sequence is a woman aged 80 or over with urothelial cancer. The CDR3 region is CASSLFQGMNTEAFF. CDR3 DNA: TGTGCCAGCAGCCTGTTTCAGGGTATGAACACTGAAGCTTTCTTT.